Here is one T cell receptor beta chain with its context. This sample was taken from a study of blood T cells in healthy people across ages. Study details: Template switching recovered approximately one barcoded beta molecule for every two T cells.

A second roughly 6 to 11 cycle PCR used barcoded and J-beta primers. TCRdb used MiXCR to reprocess the 5' RACE reads, holding one entry per CDR3 protein. The table lists approximately 690,000 distinct CDR3 sequences, 58% of them singletons. Healthy Caucasian individuals from Russia aged about 6 to 95 were enrolled as donors. Peripheral blood samples of around 9.3 milliliters were drawn from each donor. V was trimmed by 6 bases and J by 12 bases, leaving 18 bases between them. The V gene's germline CDR1 is DFQATT and CDR2 SNEGSKA (reference sequence). This CDR3 region has 12 residues. Sequencing was done on a sample of blood. J is TRBJ2-1 and V is TRBV20-1, with D possibly called TRBD1 or TRBD2 (5 bases each). The clonotype comes from a man in his sixties in good health. The CDR3 DNA is TGCAGTGCACCCCTCGGGGACGAGCGGCAGTTCTTC. It translates to CSAPLGDERQFF.